The text below deals with one T cell receptor beta chain. Its antigen is not identified. By 5'RACE template switching, TCR cDNA was produced, with a universal primer site and UMIs added in the process. MiXCR, run by TCRdb on the 5' RACE reads, gives a single entry per CDR3 protein. The sample lists about 580,000 distinct CDR3 sequences; 17% were seen once. This record belongs to a study of T cells after yellow fever vaccination. Whole-study results and caveats: Clonotypes appearing in both CD4 and CD8 compartments existed, and their share was small.

Trimming took 7 bases from V and 1 from J, leaving 16 bases between them. The CDR3 totals 15 residues. CDR1 and CDR2 from the germline V gene are SEHNR and FQNEAQ (reference sequence). The receptor comes from a man younger than 35 who received the YFV17D yellow fever vaccine. V and J are TRBV7-9 and TRBJ1-1; D perhaps matches TRBD1 (5 bases). The input for sequencing was PBMCs, taken 5 days after the first yellow fever vaccination. This CDR3 is CASTQSQGSNTEAFF. CDR3 nucleotides: TGTGCCAGCACCCAAAGCCAGGGTTCGAACACTGAAGCTTTCTTT.